This T cell receptor beta chain was sequenced in a study of T cells in Graves' hyperthyroidism and ophthalmopathy. The study, taken as a whole, reports: Ophthalmopathy onset followed model prediction by a median about seven months. Blood held most thyroid clonotypes expanded above 0.001 frequency.

This clonotype was seen repeatedly, ten times or more. Antigen specificity is unknown. There were TCR beta CDR3 regions amplified from RNA transcripts. Carried out on the TCR CDR3, a first-round RT-PCR used the HTBI primer set. From the multiplex PCR reads, TCRdb called clonotypes with MiXCR, one entry per CDR3 protein. The sample records approximately 360,000 distinct CDR3 sequences, 15% to 19% being singletons. Each 10 ml fresh peripheral blood draw supplied the PBMCs. The sample was blood. The clonotype comes from a woman aged 18-29 years with Graves' hyperthyroidism that later progressed to Graves' ophthalmopathy.

For the CDR3, the DNA is TGTGCCAGCACCGAACTCTTCGGCCGGGGACATATCTTCTACAATGAGCAGTTCTTC. Its translation is CASTELFGRGHIFYNEQFF. The V and J genes are TRBV12-3 or TRBV12-4 and TRBJ2-1; D is perhaps TRBD1 (6 bases). Trimming took 7 bases from V and 3 from J, leaving 28 bases between them. The CDR3 is made up of 19 amino acids.